The clone carrying this TCR beta chain was observed once. Its matching antigen is unknown. The data stem from a study of OX40 agonist ivuxolimab in advanced cancers. Blood sampling was done at baseline, cycle 4 day 1, and cycle 7 day 1. General observations from the study: Clonal expansion by week 6 occurred in CD4+ and CD8+ blood T cells (at 0.1 to 3.0 mg/kg).

The V end lost 4 bases, the J end lost 4 bases, and 11 bases lay between the germline ends. Germline loops: CDR1 KGHSH, CDR2 LQKENI. The CDR3 has 13 residues. Sequenced by immunoSEQ multiplex PCR; TCRdb stores in-frame clones only, minus some. The data show some 54,000 clones, 86% seen once. Sample: CD4+ or CD8+ T cells sorted from blood, taken in a trial of the OX40 agonist ivuxolimab. This clonotype was sampled from an adult with an advanced solid tumor such as melanoma, head and neck, liver or kidney cancer. The chain has TRBV18 and TRBJ2-7, with D tentatively TRBD1 (6 bases). CDR3 coding DNA: TGTGCCAGCTCACTGGGACAAGATTACGAGCAGTACTTC. Translated, it gives CASSLGQDYEQYF.